The source of this TCR beta chain is a study of blood T cell repertoires in COVID-19. Study-level information: From T cells, B-cell-depleted T cells, or PBMCs came the material, which was cDNA or gDNA.

In the original workflow: From reference gene primer amplification, estimates of nucleated cell counts were derived. Sequencing was performed with immunoSEQ multiplex PCR; in TCRdb, only in-frame clones are kept and a portion is missing. The V and J calls and clone size come from that table; D and trimming were worked out from the DNA. The data show 200,000 to 300,000 clones, with roughly 81% seen just once and roughly 8% held by the top ten. The V segment lost 5 bases and the J segment 5 bases; nucleotides outside the gene matches: 6. Germline lookup yields CDR1 LNHNV and CDR2 YYDKDF (reference sequence). The length of the CDR3 is 14 residues.

Sequenced sample: peripheral blood. This receptor was obtained from a woman older than 75 with COVID-19, enrolled during active disease. This rearrangement joins TRBV15 to TRBJ1-5, with 7 bases identical to TRBD1. CDR3 sequence (DNA): TGTGCCACCAGCGTAACAGGGGCCCATCAGCCCCAGCATTTT. It encodes CATSVTGAHQPQHF.